This T cell receptor (beta chain) was recorded in a study of blood T cell repertoires in COVID-19. Original handling: For nucleated cells, counts were estimated from reference gene primer amplification. Libraries were prepared by immunoSEQ multiplex PCR; TCRdb keeps only in-frame clonotypes and omits some of them. The V and J calls and clone size were taken over from that table, and D and trimming were inferred from the DNA. The table has under 95,000 clones, over 75% seen once. Germline CDR1 reads KGHDR; CDR2 reads SFDVKD. Trimming removed 4 bases from V and 2 bases from J, with 9 bases in between. This CDR3 region has 14 residues.

The J gene is TRBJ2-3, the V gene TRBV24-1; no clear D. The receptor's source is a middle-aged man with acute or convalescent COVID-19. Sequences were obtained from peripheral blood. The CDR3 reads CATSDPGYTDTQYF. In DNA, the CDR3 is TGTGCCACCAGTGACCCAGGATACACAGATACGCAGTATTTT.